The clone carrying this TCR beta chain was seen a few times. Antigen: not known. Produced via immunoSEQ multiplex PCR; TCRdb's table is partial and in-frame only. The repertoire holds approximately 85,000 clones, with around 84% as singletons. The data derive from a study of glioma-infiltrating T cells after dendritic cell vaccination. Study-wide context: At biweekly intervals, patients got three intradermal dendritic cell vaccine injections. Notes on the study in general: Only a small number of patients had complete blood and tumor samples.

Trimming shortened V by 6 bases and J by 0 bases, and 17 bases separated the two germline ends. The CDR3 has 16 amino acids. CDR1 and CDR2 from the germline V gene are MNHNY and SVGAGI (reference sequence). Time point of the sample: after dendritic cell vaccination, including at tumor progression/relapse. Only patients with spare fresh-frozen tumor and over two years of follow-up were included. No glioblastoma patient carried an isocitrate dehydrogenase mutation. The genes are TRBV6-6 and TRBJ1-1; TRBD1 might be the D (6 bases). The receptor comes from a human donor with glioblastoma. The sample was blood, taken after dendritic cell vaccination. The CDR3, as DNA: TGTGCCAGCAGACCAGGGGCGAGAAACTTGAACACTGAAGCTTTCTTT. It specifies CASRPGARNLNTEAFF.